Presented here are 7 T cell receptor beta chains from one specimen sequenced in a study of spatial heterogeneity in lung cancer. Time point in this sample: sample taken at primary tumor resection. Tumor, nontumor lung or frozen PBMC supplied whole RNA that was sequenced unsorted. One entry per CDR3 protein, called by TCRdb with MiXCR from the 5' RACE reads. The profile shows more than 9,000 distinct CDR3 sequences, roughly 7.9% of them singletons. Source: PBMCs, taken at surgery. These receptors originate from a male donor with early-stage non-small cell lung cancer.

Many counts were recorded for this clonotype. The chain uses TRBV5-1 and TRBJ2-7, with D hard to call. V was pared by 5 bases and J by 0 bases, with 9 bases between. The CDR3 consists of 13 residues. Germline loops: CDR1 SGHRS, CDR2 YFSETQ. The CDR3 DNA reads as TGCGCCAGCAGTGCCCCCGACTCCTACGAGCAGTACTTC. Protein product: CASSAPDSYEQYF.

This clonotype is classed as medium-sized (0.01 to 0.1%). This chain links TRBV23-1 with TRBJ1-5; 9 nucleotides align to TRBD1. TRBV23-1 qualifies as an ORF whose function is uncertain. CDR3 length: 16 residues. With V trimmed by 2 bases and J by 4 bases, 6 bases remained unmatched. CDR3 DNA: TGCGCCAGCAGTCAACCCGGGACAGGGTCAAATCAGCCCCAGCATTTT. It codes for CASSQPGTGSNQPQHF.

At least ten counts were recorded for this clonotype. This sequence joins TRBV10-3 and TRBJ2-7; no clear D. Germline V gene data show CDR1 as ENHRY and CDR2 as SYGVKD. V shed 8 bases and J shed 0 bases, with 11 bases lying between them. CDR3 length: 13 amino acids. The chain's CDR3 is CAIGQSSSYEQYF. CDR3 sequence (DNA): TGTGCCATCGGGCAGTCGAGCTCCTACGAGCAGTACTTC.

This clonotype is labeled as medium-sized. The chain is built from TRBV4-1 and TRBJ2-6, with TRBD1 as a possible D gene (6 bases). The germline V and J ends were trimmed by 0 bases and 5 bases, with 23 bases remaining between them. The CDR3 has 20 residues. Germline lookup yields CDR1 MGHRA and CDR2 YSYEKL. The CDR3 nucleotides read TGCGCCAGCAGCCAAGAAGAACCGGGACATGCCTCTGGTTGGGCCAACGTCCTGACTTTC. This sequence encodes CASSQEEPGHASGWANVLTF.

Within the sample, this clonotype is medium-sized (0.01 to 0.1%). J is TRBJ2-2 and V is TRBV7-9; D call uncertain. V was cut by 3 bases and J by 5 bases, with 10 bases left in between. This CDR3 is 14 amino acids long. Germline V lookup: CDR1 SEHNR, CDR2 FQNEAQ (reference sequence). The CDR3 bases are TGTGCCAGCAGCTTCCGGGTAGGAACCGGGGAGCTGTTTTTT. It encodes CASSFRVGTGELFF.

This clonotype was observed many times. The chain links TRBV29-1 to TRBJ1-5; D ambiguous. CDR1 and CDR2 (germline): SQVTM, ANQGSEA. There are 15 residues in the CDR3. The V end lost 6 bases, the J end lost 2 bases, and 17 bases lay between the germline ends. CDR3 nucleotides: TGCAGCGTCTCCGACTCCCGAGGAGGCAATCAGCCCCAGCATTTT. Translation gives CSVSDSRGGNQPQHF.

This clonotype was counted ten times or more. This chain joins TRBV5-1 and TRBJ2-3; D is undetermined. Germline V gives CDR1 SGHRS, CDR2 YFSETQ. The CDR3 runs to 14 residues. The V gene lost 0 bases and the J gene lost 4 bases, with 9 bases spanning the gap. The CDR3 spells CASSLGQNPDTQYF. For the CDR3, the DNA is TGCGCCAGCAGCTTGGGACAAAATCCAGATACGCAGTATTTT.